The 26 T cell receptor beta chains in this list originate from one sample, sequenced in a study of tumor-infiltrating lymphocytes in oesophageal squamous cell carcinoma. TCRdb redid the calling of the PCR reads with MiXCR, one entry per CDR3 protein. Among 15,000 to 20,000 distinct CDR3 sequences, approximately 47% were seen once, and the ten largest hold less than 45%. Input material: normal esophageal tissue next to the tumor. These TCRs come from a female donor with esophageal squamous cell carcinoma.

The table lists this clonotype with a count of one. The J gene is TRBJ2-1, the V gene TRBV7-9; 11 nucleotides line up with TRBD2. The CDR3 consists of 14 residues. V lost 6 bases to trimming and J lost 9 bases; unmatched junction nucleotides: 7. The germline gives CDR1 SEHNR, CDR2 FQNEAQ (reference sequence). The CDR3 nucleotides read TGTGCCAGCAGAAATAGCGGGAGGGCCGGTGAGCAGTTCTTC. It is translated as CASRNSGRAGEQFF.

This clonotype occurred a few times. The chain carries TRBV6-1 and TRBJ2-1; 7 bases map to TRBD1. With the DNA end fitting TRBJ2-7 better, the J assignment may be wrong. Germline lookup yields CDR1 MNHNS and CDR2 SASEGT. The CDR3 totals 14 residues. CDR3 region: CASSDAGGVNEQYF. The CDR3 DNA is TGTGCCAGCAGTGACGCAGGGGGTGTCAACGAGCAGTACTTC.

This clonotype has at least ten counts. As DNA, the CDR3 is TGTGCCAGCAGTTTCCCAGCAGATACGCAGTATTTT. It specifies CASSFPADTQYF. The V gene is TRBV27, the J gene TRBJ2-3; unclear D gene. CDR1 MNHEY and CDR2 SMNVEV come from the germline V gene (reference sequence). The CDR3 sequence is 12 residues long. V dropped 3 bases and J dropped 4 bases, with 5 bases sitting between them.

The chain carries TRBV7-9 and TRBJ2-2; possibly TRBD1 for D (6 bases). Germline V CDR1 and CDR2: SEHNR, FQNEAQ (reference sequence). The CDR3 sequence is 14 residues long. V lost 2 bases and J lost 5, with 9 bases in between. CDR3 coding DNA: TGTGCCAGCAGCTTAATCACAGGGACCGGGGAGCTGTTTTTT. Residues: CASSLITGTGELFF.

The rearrangement uses TRBV28 and TRBJ2-1; 7 positions match TRBD1. The DNA end is more similar to TRBJ2-7, so the J call may be wrong. The CDR3 consists of 17 residues. Germline CDR1 MDHEN, CDR2 SYDVKM. The CDR3 reads CASSLMGRRQGSHEQYF. In DNA, the CDR3 is TGTGCCAGCAGTCTTATGGGACGAAGACAGGGATCGCATGAGCAGTACTTC.

This clonotype was counted only a few times. The rearrangement uses TRBV2 and TRBJ2-7, with 10 nucleotides matching TRBD2. CDR1 and CDR2 from the germline V gene are SNHLY and FYNNEI. Germline trimming cut 6 bases from V and 7 bases from J; bases unmatched to any gene: 12. The length of the CDR3 is 15 residues. The CDR3, as DNA: TGTGCCAGCAGGAGGACTAGCGGTTCTTACAATGAGCAGTACTTC. It translates to CASRRTSGSYNEQYF.

Many counts were recorded for this clonotype. V is TRBV4-1 and J is TRBJ2-5; 14 bases align to TRBD2. With V trimmed by 4 bases and J by 11 bases, 9 bases remained unmatched. This CDR3 has 15 amino acids. Per the germline V gene, CDR1 is MGHRA and CDR2 is YSYEKL. The CDR3 is CASSPAGLAGVEQYF. The CDR3 DNA follows: TGCGCCAGCAGCCCCGCGGGACTAGCGGGAGTTGAGCAGTACTTC.

The rearrangement joins TRBV7-8 to TRBJ2-3; D is undetermined. This CDR3 is built from 17 residues. Trimming took 1 base from V and 0 from J, leaving 14 bases between them. Per germline, CDR1 SGHVS and CDR2 FQNEAQ. The CDR3 protein is CASSLGSTPSSTDTQYF. The CDR3 nucleotides are TGTGCCAGCAGCTTAGGATCCACCCCATCTAGCACAGATACGCAGTATTTT.

Here the CDR3 reads CASSGPGDYGYTF. The CDR3 DNA follows: TGTGCCAGCAGTGGACCTGGCGACTATGGCTACACCTTC. V is TRBV28 and J is TRBJ1-2; no clear D. Between the trimmed V and J ends, which lost 5 bases and 3 bases, there was a span of 10 bases. Per germline, CDR1 MDHEN and CDR2 SYDVKM. The CDR3 spans 13 residues.

The genes are TRBV7-2 and TRBJ2-7, with a possible D match to TRBD2 (7 bases). The tail of the sequence fits TRBJ2-1 better, so the J call may be wrong. The CDR3 spans 15 residues. CDR1 is SGHTA and CDR2 is FQGNSA in the germline V gene. The CDR3 is CASSLTGGHRDEQFF. In nucleotides, the CDR3 is TGTGCCAGCAGTCTCACGGGAGGCCACAGGGATGAGCAGTTCTTC.

The count of this clonotype is one. The chain employs TRBV7-3 and TRBJ2-7; TRBD1 matches 7 bases. The better agreement between TRBJ2-5 and the DNA end casts doubt on the J call. The CDR3 is 16 amino acids. CDR1 and CDR2 from the germline V gene are SGHTA and FQGTGA. In DNA, the CDR3 is TGTGCCAGCAGCTTAGAGGGACAGAATCTACAAGAGACCCAGTACTTC. Translated: CASSLEGQNLQETQYF.

In its sample, this clonotype was seen many times. A read error may explain this, as a much larger clone is one base away. The V and J genes are TRBV6-1 and TRBJ2-5; D is unclear. V shed 5 bases and J shed 11 bases, with 15 bases lying between them. The CDR3 has 12 amino acids. CDR1 is MNHNS, CDR2 SASEGT, per germline. The CDR3 spells CASSSPLEEQYF. CDR3 nucleotides: TGTGCCAGCAGTTCCCCCTTGGAAGAGCAGTACTTC.

A word on this clonotype: The junction differs from germline at one of its ends, possibly a read error. CDR3 region: CASSYTDGSPYEQYF. The CDR3 coding sequence is TGTGCCAGCAGTTACACGGACGGATCTCCCTACGAGCAGTACTTT. The gene calls are TRBV6-5 and TRBJ1-6, with D hard to call. This CDR3 comprises 15 residues. Germline V gene lookup returns CDR1 MNHEY and CDR2 SVGAGI.

For this clonotype: A much larger clonotype is one base distant, so this may be a read error. The chain carries TRBV2 and TRBJ2-7; tentatively, D is TRBD1 or TRBD2 (6 bases each). The CDR3 runs to 15 residues. V was clipped by 7 bases and J by 7 bases, with 23 bases between them. The germline V gene has CDR1 SNHLY and CDR2 FYNNEI. CDR3 sequence reads: CASTGASPTRGEQYF. The CDR3 DNA is TGTGCCAGCACGGGGGCTAGCCCCACACGGGGGGAGCAGTACTTC.

The chain links TRBV7-6 to TRBJ2-1; D is possibly TRBD1 (6 bases). The tail of the sequence fits TRBJ2-7 better, so the J call may be wrong. This CDR3 spans 19 amino acids. The germline V gene has CDR1 SGHVS and CDR2 FNYEAQ. The CDR3 here is CASSSIRTLTGGRAYEQYF. DNA of the CDR3: TGTGCCAGCAGCTCGATCCGTACCCTGACAGGTGGTAGGGCCTACGAGCAGTACTTC.

CDR3 coding DNA: TGTGCCAGCAGCTTATTCCGGACTAGCGGGAGAAGAAGAAATGAGCAGTTCTTC. This translates into CASSLFRTSGRRRNEQFF. This rearrangement joins TRBV7-6 to TRBJ2-7; 13 bases match TRBD2. Matching the DNA end better, TRBJ2-1 makes the J call doubtful. Germline CDR1 is SGHVS and CDR2 is FNYEAQ. There are 18 residues in the CDR3.

This clonotype was seen more than once but under ten times. It is likely a read error, because the conserved phenylalanine at the end of the CDR3 is missing. It is unclear where the CDR3 begins or ends on the DNA, so no DNA is shown, and the CDR3 is as TCRdb lists it. V and J are TRBV7-2 and TRBJ2-7; TRBD2 is the table's D call, not checked against the DNA. The CDR3 is 8 residues long, ends included. The germline V gene has CDR1 SGHTA and CDR2 FQGNSA. CDR3 protein: CASSPRLS.

This clonotype came up a few times. The chain has TRBV7-3 and TRBJ2-1, with no clear D. V was cut by 0 bases and J by 7 bases, with 13 bases left in between. The CDR3 runs 15 residues. The V gene's germline CDR1 is SGHTA and CDR2 FQGTGA. The CDR3 loop reads CASSLTDLDPNEQFF. CDR3 DNA sequence: TGTGCCAGCAGCTTAACGGATTTGGACCCAAATGAGCAGTTCTTC.

By share, this clonotype counts as medium-sized. The V and J genes are TRBV7-3 and TRBJ2-2; TRBD1 aligns across 8 bases. This CDR3 contains 13 residues. The V and J ends lost 5 bases and 6 bases, in that order; junction bases with no gene match: 2. CDR1 and CDR2 from the germline V gene are SGHTA and FQGTGA. In DNA, the CDR3 is TGTGCCAGCAGCCCACAGGGGGCCGGGGAGCTGTTTTTT. Amino acid sequence: CASSPQGAGELFF.

This chain links TRBV12-3 or TRBV12-4 with TRBJ2-6; 8 positions agree with TRBD2. The tail of the sequence fits TRBJ2-7 better, so the J call may be wrong. The CDR3 consists of 15 residues. The chain's CDR3 is CASSLVQGLGYEQYF. Written as DNA, the CDR3 is TGTGCCAGCAGTTTAGTACAGGGACTAGGGTACGAGCAGTACTTC.

The chain links TRBV12-3 or TRBV12-4 to TRBJ2-1; D ambiguous. This CDR3 is 14 amino acids long. Deletions cut 1 base from V and 5 bases from J, with 9 bases between. The DNA of the CDR3 is TGTGCCAGCAGTTTAGTGGGCAATAACAATGAGCAGTTCTTC. Translating it yields CASSLVGNNNEQFF.

CDR3 residues: CASSKPGQGFNEQFF. The CDR3 DNA reads TGTGCCAGCAGCAAACCGGGACAGGGATTCAATGAGCAGTTCTTC. The chain recombines TRBV11-1 with TRBJ2-1; 9 nucleotides match TRBD1. CDR3 length: 15 amino acids. Germline V gives CDR1 SGHAT, CDR2 FQDESV (reference sequence). After removal of 5 bases from V and 6 bases from J, the junction contained 8 bases not matched to a gene.

The chain has TRBV5-1 and TRBJ2-1; 11 positions agree with TRBD2. Germline loops: CDR1 SGHRS, CDR2 YFSETQ. CDR3 length equals 19 residues. Germline trimming cut 4 bases from V and 1 base from J; bases unmatched to any gene: 13. CDR3 coding DNA: TGCGCCAGCAGCAACCCGGGACTAGCGGCTAGTTGGTCCTACAATGAGCAGTTCTTC. It is translated as CASSNPGLAASWSYNEQFF.

The chain employs TRBV12-3 or TRBV12-4 and TRBJ2-1; 10 nucleotides match TRBD2. The CDR3 is made up of 15 amino acids. V lost 5 bases and J lost 7; bases outside the gene matches: 8. This CDR3 reads CASSLSSGSMNEQFF. The DNA of the CDR3 is TGTGCCAGCAGTCTCTCTAGCGGGAGTATGAATGAGCAGTTCTTC.

The rearrangement uses TRBV6-5 and TRBJ2-7; no reliable D call. The DNA end favors TRBJ2-1, so the J call may be wrong. There are 12 residues in the CDR3. Per germline, CDR1 MNHEY and CDR2 SVGAGI. Written as DNA, the CDR3 is TGTGCCAGCAGAGAGAGCTCCTACGAGCAGTTCTTC. This gives the protein CASRESSYEQFF.

This clonotype was recorded a few times. The V and J genes are TRBV7-2 and TRBJ2-4; D is ambiguous. The assigned J gene may be wrong: the sequence end matches TRBJ2-7 better. Germline V gives CDR1 SGHTA, CDR2 FQGNSA. There are 12 residues in the CDR3. CDR3 amino acids: CASSPLPYEQYF. In DNA form, the CDR3 reads TGTGCCAGCAGCCCCCTTCCCTACGAGCAGTACTTC.